This TCR beta chain was documented in a study of Ad26.COV2.S vaccination and SARS-CoV-2 variants. Some clones are missing from TCRdb's copy, which holds only in-frame ones; the method was immunoSEQ multiplex PCR. The repertoire holds 400,000 to 450,000 clones, with around 90% as singletons. The CDR3 covers 20 residues. In germline, CDR1 is GTSNPN, CDR2 SVGIG (reference sequence). V shed 2 bases, J shed 5 bases, and the junction held 19 bases outside the gene matches. Treatment reported: some 20 received Ad26.COV2.S at low or high dose, single or two shots; 5 received placebo; per-sample allocation not given. Sampling was performed 63 days after the first vaccine or placebo injection.

This specimen consisted of peripheral blood, obtained in a trial of Ad26.COV2.S vaccine versus placebo. This chain uses TRBV30 with TRBJ2-1, with 12 bases matching TRBD2. The sequence came from a person aged 18-65 years who received the Ad26.COV2.S COVID-19 vaccine or a placebo. CDR3 in amino acids: CAWSPSPELRLAGVDNEQFF. The CDR3, as DNA: TGTGCCTGGAGTCCCTCCCCTGAACTTCGACTAGCGGGAGTCGACAATGAGCAGTTCTTC.